Listed below are T cell receptor beta chains from one sample, sequenced in a study of blood T cell repertoires in COVID-19. TCRdb's table, derived via immunoSEQ multiplex PCR, lists solely in-frame clones and lacks some. The sample records hundreds of thousands of clones, roughly 80% being singletons. The sequenced sample consisted of PBMCs or T cells enriched from blood (not recorded which). These receptors originate from a man aged 35 to 55 who had been exposed to COVID-19. Each CDR3 is given with its conserved first and last residue. A clone size is listed for some rows: how often the clone was seen (once, few, many), or a class if it is expanded.

V gene,clone size,CDR3 protein
TRBV24-1,NA,CATSDRSTGNEQFF
TRBV7-9,NA,CASSLGGAGATTDTQYF
TRBV2,NA,CASRRTANTEAFF
TRBV6-2/TRBV6-3,NA,CASSRGGEDGYTF
TRBV20-1,NA,CSASLSDNEQFF
TRBV12-5,NA,CASAPPGLWGESNTQYF
TRBV12-3/TRBV12-4,NA,CASSSPPSEQYF
TRBV6-5,once,CASTPTGRVYGYTF
TRBV14,NA,CASSQAGGAYTEAFF
TRBV7-8,few,CASGRERTDTQYF
TRBV2,NA,CASATGVGGANVLTF
TRBV24-1,NA,CATSDNGLYTGELFF
TRBV10-1,NA,CASSESARGYEQYF
TRBV9,NA,CASSVGLVDTQYF
TRBV5-1,once,CASSLQAYNSPLHF
TRBV6-5,NA,CASSGQEDQPQHF
TRBV5-1,NA,CASKLLDTQYF